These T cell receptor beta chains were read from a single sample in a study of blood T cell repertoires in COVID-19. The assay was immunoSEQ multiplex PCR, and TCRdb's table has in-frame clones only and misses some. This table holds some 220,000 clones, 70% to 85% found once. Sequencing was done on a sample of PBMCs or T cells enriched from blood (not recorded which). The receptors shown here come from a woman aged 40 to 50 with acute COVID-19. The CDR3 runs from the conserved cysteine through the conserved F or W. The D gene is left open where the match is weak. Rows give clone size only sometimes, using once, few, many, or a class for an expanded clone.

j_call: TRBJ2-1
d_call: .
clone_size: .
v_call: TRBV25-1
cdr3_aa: CASSQTGLAFNEQFF
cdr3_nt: TGTGCCAGCAGTCAAACAGGGCTCGCTTTCAATGAGCAGTTCTTC

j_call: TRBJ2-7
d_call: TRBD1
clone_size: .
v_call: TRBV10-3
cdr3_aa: CAISERAAGQGRYEQYF
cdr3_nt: TGTGCCATCAGTGAGAGAGCGGCGGGACAGGGGCGATACGAGCAGTACTTC

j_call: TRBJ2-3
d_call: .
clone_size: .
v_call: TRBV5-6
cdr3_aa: CASSAEVSDTDTQYF
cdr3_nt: TGTGCCAGCAGCGCCGAGGTTAGCGACACAGATACGCAGTATTTT

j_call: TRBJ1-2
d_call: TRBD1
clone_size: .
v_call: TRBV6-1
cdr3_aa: CASRLGTGANYGYTF
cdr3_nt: TGTGCCAGCAGACTCGGGACAGGGGCTAACTATGGCTACACCTTC

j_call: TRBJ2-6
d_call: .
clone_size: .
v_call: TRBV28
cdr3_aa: CASRPLSSGANVLTF
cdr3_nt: TGTGCCAGCAGACCTCTAAGTTCTGGGGCCAACGTCCTGACTTTC

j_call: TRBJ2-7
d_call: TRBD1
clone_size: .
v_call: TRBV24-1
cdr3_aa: CATSDPGTGVMQYF
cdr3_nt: TGTGCCACCAGTGACCCCGGGACAGGCGTTATGCAGTACTTC

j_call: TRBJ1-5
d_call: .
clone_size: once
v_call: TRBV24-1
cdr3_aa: CATSDRANQPQHF
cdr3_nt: TGTGCCACCAGTGACAGGGCCAATCAGCCCCAGCATTTT

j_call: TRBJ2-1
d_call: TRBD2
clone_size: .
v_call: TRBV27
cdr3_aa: CATGTSGYNEQFF
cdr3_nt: TGTGCCACCGGGACTAGCGGGTACAATGAGCAGTTCTTC

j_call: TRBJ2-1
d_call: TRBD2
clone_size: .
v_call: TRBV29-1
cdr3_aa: CSVVLAGGRRFF
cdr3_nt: TGCAGCGTTGTGCTAGCGGGAGGGCGGAGGTTCTTC

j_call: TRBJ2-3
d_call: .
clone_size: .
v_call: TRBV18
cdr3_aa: CASSRTETDTQYF
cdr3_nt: TGTGCCAGCTCACGGACAGAAACAGATACGCAGTATTTT

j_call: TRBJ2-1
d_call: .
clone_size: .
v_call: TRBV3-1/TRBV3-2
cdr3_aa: CASSQDAESSYNEQFF
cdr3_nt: TGTGCCAGCAGCCAAGATGCGGAGAGCTCCTACAATGAGCAGTTCTTC

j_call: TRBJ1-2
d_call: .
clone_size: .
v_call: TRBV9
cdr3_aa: CASSTHHGGYTF
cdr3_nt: TGTGCCAGCAGCACCCACCACGGTGGCTACACCTTC

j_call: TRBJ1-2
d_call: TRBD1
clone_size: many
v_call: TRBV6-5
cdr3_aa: CASSIAGTGKRYTF
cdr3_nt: TGTGCCAGCAGTATCGCCGGGACAGGGAAGCGCTACACCTTC

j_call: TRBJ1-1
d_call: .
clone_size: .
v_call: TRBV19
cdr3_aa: CASSNRDLTFF
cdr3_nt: TGTGCCAGTAGTAACCGGGACTTGACTTTCTTT

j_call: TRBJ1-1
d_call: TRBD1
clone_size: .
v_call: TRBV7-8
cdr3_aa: CASKKNRGENTEAFF
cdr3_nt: TGTGCCAGCAAAAAAAACAGGGGAGAGAACACTGAAGCTTTCTTT

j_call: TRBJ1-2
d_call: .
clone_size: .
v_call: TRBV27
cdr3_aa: CASRRGDSGYTF
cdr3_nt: TGTGCCAGCAGGCGGGGAGATAGTGGCTACACCTTC

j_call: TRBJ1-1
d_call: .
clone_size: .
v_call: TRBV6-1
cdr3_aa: CASSEARLEAFF
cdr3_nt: TGTGCCAGCAGTGAAGCGCGTCTAGAAGCTTTCTTT

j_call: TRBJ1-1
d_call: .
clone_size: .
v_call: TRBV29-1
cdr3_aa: CSVTGNTEAFF
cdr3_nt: TGCAGCGTTACAGGGAACACTGAAGCTTTCTTT

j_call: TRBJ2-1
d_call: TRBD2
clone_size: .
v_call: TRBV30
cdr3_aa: CAWSVKLAGGTSYNEQFF
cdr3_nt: TGTGCCTGGAGTGTAAAACTAGCGGGGGGAACTTCCTACAATGAGCAGTTCTTC

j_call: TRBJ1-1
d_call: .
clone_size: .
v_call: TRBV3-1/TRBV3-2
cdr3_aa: CASSKNPLEAFF
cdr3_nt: TGTGCCAGCAGCAAAAACCCCCTAGAAGCTTTCTTT

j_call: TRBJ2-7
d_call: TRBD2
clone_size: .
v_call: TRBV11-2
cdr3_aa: CASSSGGTGRVPYEQYF
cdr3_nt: TGTGCCAGCAGCTCGGGGGGGACCGGACGGGTCCCCTACGAGCAGTACTTC

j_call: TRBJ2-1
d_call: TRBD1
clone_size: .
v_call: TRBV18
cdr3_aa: CASSQTDRVVYNEQFF
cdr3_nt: TGTGCCAGCTCACAGACGGACAGGGTGGTCTACAATGAGCAGTTCTTC

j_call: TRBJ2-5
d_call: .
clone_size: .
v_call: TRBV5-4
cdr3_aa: CASSLGGDSQETQYF
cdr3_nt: TGTGCCAGCAGCTTGGGGGGGGACAGTCAAGAGACCCAGTACTTC

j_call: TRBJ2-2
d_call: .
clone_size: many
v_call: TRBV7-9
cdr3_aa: CASSFADTGELFF
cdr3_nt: TGTGCCAGCAGCTTCGCGGACACCGGGGAGCTGTTTTTT

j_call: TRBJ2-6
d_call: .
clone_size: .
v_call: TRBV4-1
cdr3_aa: CARSRPGQTLSGANVLTF
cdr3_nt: TGCGCCCGCAGCCGCCCGGGACAAACCCTCTCTGGGGCCAACGTCCTGACTTTC

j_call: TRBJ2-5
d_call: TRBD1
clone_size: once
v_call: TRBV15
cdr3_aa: CATSREPTGQETQYF
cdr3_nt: TGTGCCACCAGCAGAGAACCGACAGGGCAAGAGACCCAGTACTTC

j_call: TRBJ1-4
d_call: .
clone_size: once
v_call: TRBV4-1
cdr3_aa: CASSPTALNEKLFF
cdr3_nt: TGCGCCAGCAGCCCGACAGCCCTTAATGAAAAACTGTTTTTT

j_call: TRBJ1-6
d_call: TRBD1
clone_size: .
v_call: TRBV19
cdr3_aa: CASGQGNSPLHF
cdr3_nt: TGTGCCAGTGGACAGGGAAATTCACCCCTCCACTTT

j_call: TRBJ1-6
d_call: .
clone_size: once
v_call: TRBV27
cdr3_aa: CASSLGHRAAPLHF
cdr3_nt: TGTGCCAGCAGTTTAGGCCACAGGGCTGCACCCCTCCACTTT

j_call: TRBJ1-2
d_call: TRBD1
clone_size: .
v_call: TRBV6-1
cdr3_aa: CASSEKTGENGYTF
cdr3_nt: TGTGCCAGCAGTGAAAAAACAGGGGAGAATGGCTACACCTTC

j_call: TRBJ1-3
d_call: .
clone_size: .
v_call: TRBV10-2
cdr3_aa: CASSEGGPNRNSGNTIYF
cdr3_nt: TGCGCCAGCAGTGAGGGAGGGCCAAACCGTAACTCTGGAAACACCATATATTTT

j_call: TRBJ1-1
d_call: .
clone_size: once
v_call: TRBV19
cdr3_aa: CASSIRPGVSNTEAFF
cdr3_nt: TGTGCCAGTAGTATCAGGCCCGGGGTTTCGAACACTGAAGCTTTCTTT

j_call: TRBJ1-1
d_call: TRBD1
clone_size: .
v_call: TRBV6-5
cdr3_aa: CASSYRIDRVNTEAFF
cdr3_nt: TGTGCCAGCAGTTACCGAATTGACAGGGTGAACACTGAAGCTTTCTTT

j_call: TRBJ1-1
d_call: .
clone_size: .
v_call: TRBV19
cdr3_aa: CASSTGLNTEAFF
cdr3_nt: TGTGCCAGTAGCACAGGTCTGAACACTGAAGCTTTCTTT

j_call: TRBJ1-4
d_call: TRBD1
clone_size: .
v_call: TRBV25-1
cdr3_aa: CASSRPGTGGEKLFF
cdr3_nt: TGTGCCAGCAGCCGTCCCGGGACAGGGGGGGAAAAACTGTTTTTT

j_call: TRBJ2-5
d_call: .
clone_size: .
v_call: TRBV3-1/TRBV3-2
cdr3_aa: CASSLFAGGPDQETQYF
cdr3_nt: TGTGCCAGCAGCCTATTCGCCGGAGGCCCCGATCAAGAGACCCAGTACTTC

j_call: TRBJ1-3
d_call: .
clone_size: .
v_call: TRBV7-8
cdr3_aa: CASSTAGQLGNTIYF
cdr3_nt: TGTGCCAGCAGCACCGCAGGGCAACTTGGAAACACCATATATTTT

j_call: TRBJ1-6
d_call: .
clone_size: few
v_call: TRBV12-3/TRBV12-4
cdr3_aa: CASRGADSPLHF
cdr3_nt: TGTGCCAGCCGTGGGGCGGATTCACCCCTCCACTTT

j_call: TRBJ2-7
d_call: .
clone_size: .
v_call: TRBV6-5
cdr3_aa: CASSYNVGPHEQYF
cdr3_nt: TGTGCCAGCAGTTACAATGTGGGGCCCCACGAGCAGTACTTC

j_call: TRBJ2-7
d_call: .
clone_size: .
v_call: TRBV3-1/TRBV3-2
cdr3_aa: CASSHKRQTNTYEQYF
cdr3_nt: TGTGCCAGCAGCCATAAAAGGCAGACTAATACCTACGAGCAGTACTTC

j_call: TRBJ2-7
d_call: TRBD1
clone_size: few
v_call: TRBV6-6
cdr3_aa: CASSPGTGGSSTYEQYF
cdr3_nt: TGTGCCAGCAGTCCCGGGACAGGGGGATCTAGCACCTACGAGCAGTACTTC

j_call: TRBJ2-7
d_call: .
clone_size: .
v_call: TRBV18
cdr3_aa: CASSPAYTGSEQYF
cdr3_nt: TGTGCCAGCTCACCGGCATATACAGGGTCCGAGCAGTACTTC

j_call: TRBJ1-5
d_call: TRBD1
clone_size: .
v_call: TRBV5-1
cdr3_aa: CARDRGKGQPQHF
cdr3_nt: TGCGCCAGGGACAGGGGAAAGGGCCAGCCCCAGCATTTT

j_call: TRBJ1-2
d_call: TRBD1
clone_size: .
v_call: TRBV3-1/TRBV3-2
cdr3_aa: CASSPRDRGRYSYGYTF
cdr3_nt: TGTGCCAGCAGCCCCCGGGACAGGGGGCGATACTCCTATGGCTACACCTTC

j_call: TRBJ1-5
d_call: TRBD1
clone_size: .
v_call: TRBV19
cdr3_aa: CASSIEGQGGQPQHF
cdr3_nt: TGTGCCAGTAGTATAGAGGGACAGGGCGGTCAGCCCCAGCATTTT

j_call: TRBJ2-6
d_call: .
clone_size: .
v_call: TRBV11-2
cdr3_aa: CASMRSGANVLTF
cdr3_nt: TGTGCCAGCATGAGGAGTGGGGCCAACGTCCTGACTTTC

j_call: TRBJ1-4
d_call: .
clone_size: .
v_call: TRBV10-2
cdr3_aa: CASRQRGSSGGEKLFF
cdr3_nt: TGCGCCAGCCGACAACGTGGCTCCTCGGGGGGGGAAAAACTGTTTTTT

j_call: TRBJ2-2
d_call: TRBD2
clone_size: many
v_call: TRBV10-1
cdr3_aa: CASSSGSDTGELFF
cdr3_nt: TGCGCCAGCAGTAGCGGGAGTGACACCGGGGAGCTGTTTTTT

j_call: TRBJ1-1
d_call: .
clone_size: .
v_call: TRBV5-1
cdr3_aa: CASSLTGRETEAFF
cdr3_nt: TGCGCCAGCAGCTTGACAGGACGGGAGACTGAAGCTTTCTTT

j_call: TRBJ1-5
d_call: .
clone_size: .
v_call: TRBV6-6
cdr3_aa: CASRTWGGQPQHF
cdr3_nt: TGTGCCAGCCGCACGTGGGGGGGTCAGCCCCAGCATTTT

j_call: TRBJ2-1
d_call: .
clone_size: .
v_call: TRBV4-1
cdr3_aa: CASSSGSSYNEQFF
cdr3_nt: TGCGCCAGCAGCAGTGGGAGCTCCTACAATGAGCAGTTCTTC

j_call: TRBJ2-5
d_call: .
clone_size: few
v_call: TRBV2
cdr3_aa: CASTSEETQYF
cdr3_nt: TGTGCCAGCACCTCCGAAGAGACCCAGTACTTC

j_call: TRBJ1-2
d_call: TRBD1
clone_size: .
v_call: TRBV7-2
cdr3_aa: CASSSTGEVGGYTF
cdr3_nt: TGTGCCAGCAGCTCGACAGGGGAGGTGGGAGGCTACACCTTC

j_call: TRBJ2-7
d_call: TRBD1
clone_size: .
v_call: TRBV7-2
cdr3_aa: CASSSRGTGLNEQYF
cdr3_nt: TGTGCCAGCAGCTCGCGGGGGACAGGGTTGAACGAGCAGTACTTC

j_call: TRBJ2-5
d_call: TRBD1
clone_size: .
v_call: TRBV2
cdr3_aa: CASSGTGLQQETQYF
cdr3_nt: TGTGCCAGCAGTGGGACAGGCTTACAGCAAGAGACCCAGTACTTC

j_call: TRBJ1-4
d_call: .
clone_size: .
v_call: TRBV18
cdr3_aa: CASSPQPAAANNEKLFF
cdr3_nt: TGTGCCAGCTCACCACAACCGGCGGCCGCGAATAATGAAAAACTGTTTTTT

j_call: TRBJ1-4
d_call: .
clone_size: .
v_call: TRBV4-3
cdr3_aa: CASSQDPRVSTNEKLFF
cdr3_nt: TGCGCCAGCAGCCAAGATCCGAGGGTCTCAACTAATGAAAAACTGTTTTTT

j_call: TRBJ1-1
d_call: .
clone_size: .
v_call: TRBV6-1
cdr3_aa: CASSASGGRSSNTEAFF
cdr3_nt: TGTGCCAGCAGTGCTTCTGGGGGCCGTAGTTCGAACACTGAAGCTTTCTTT

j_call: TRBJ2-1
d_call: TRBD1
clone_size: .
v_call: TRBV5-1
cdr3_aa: CASSTTGGFSHNEQFF
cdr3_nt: TGCGCCAGCAGCACGACAGGGGGATTTAGCCACAATGAGCAGTTCTTC